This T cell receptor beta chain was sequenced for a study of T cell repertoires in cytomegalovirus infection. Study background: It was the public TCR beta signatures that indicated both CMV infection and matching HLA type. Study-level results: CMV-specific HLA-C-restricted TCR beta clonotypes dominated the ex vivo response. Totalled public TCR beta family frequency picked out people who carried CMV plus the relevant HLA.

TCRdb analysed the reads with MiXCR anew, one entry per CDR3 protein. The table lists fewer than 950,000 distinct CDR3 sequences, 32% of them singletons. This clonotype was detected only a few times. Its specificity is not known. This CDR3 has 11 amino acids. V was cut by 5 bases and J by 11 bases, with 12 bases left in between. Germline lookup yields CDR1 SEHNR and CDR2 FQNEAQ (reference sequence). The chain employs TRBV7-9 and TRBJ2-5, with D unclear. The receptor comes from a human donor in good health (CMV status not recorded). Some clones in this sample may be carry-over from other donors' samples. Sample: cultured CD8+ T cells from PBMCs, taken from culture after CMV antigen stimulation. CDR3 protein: CASSLDLRQYF. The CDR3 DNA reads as TGTGCCAGCAGCCTCGACCTACGGCAGTACTTC. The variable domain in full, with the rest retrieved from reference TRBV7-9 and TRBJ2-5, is DTGVSQNPRHKITKRGQNVTFRCDPISEHNRLYWYRQTLGQGPEFLTYFQNEAQLEKSRLLSDRFSAERPKGSFSTLEIQRTEQGDSAMYLCASSLDLRQYFGPGTRLLVL.